What follows describes a single T cell receptor beta chain. The sample holds many counts of this clonotype. No cognate antigen has been identified for it. Within one base of it there is no much larger clone, and no base qualities were kept. Relative to germline, V is 2 bases shorter and J is 6 bases shorter, with 8 bases between their ends. From the cysteine through the phenylalanine, the CDR3 covers 12 amino acids. The entry retains the CDR3 DNA only, 36 bases that are in frame from base 1. As encoded in the germline V gene, CDR1 is SGHRS while CDR2 is YFSETQ. The record originates from a study of T cells after yellow fever vaccination (dated by TCRdb to the late 2010s). Notes on the research overall: The SMART-Seq v4 Ultra Low Input RNA kit was used to prepare libraries from fractions with low cell numbers. To follow T-cell clones before and after primary and booster YFV17D yellow fever vaccination, bulk TCR alpha and beta repertoires were sequenced over time. Two healthy male donors, one aged 18 to 30 and one aged 30 to 40 years, were included in the cohort. Blood was drawn at multiple timepoints before and after primary and secondary immunization, with bulk PBMC replicates and cell subsets isolated.

Paper-wide results and their limitations: After the booster, most clones that had expanded after primary vaccination were detected again (roughly 95% of CD4 and around 88% of CD8), suggesting broad maintenance of memory. The secondary T-cell response was found to be weaker but faster than the primary response, with a peak reached on day 5 rather than on day 15. Only a couple of donors were included in the study, so the extent to which the findings can be generalized is limited. Because abundant contaminating clonotypes from the bulk population could be contained in FACS-sorted repertoires, computational filtering was required. A small share of clonotypes was detected in both CD4 and CD8 compartments, with the overlap likely arising from convergent recombination.

Instrument used: Illumina NovaSeq 6000. TCR cDNA was made using 5'RACE template switching, a step that added a universal primer site and unique molecular identifiers. Priming of cDNA synthesis was performed from both the TCR alpha and TCR beta constant segments. Libraries were amplified in two PCR steps, with sample barcodes and sequencing adapters added in the second step. Libraries were sequenced on Illumina HiSeq 2500 (2x100 bp) or NovaSeq (2x150 bp). On the study's bioinformatics: Reads were demultiplexed and collapsed into UMI consensus sequences with MIGEC, and V(D)J alignment was performed with MiXCR. Vaccine-responding clonotypes were identified with edgeR using replicate PBMC samples, with FDR below 0.01 and a log2 fold change above 5 up to day 15 being required. CD4 or CD8 identity was assigned to each bulk clonotype according to whether the clonotype was present at higher abundance in the sequenced CD4 repertoire or the sequenced CD8 repertoire. The public reads were run again by TCRdb, first through fastp at Q25 and then through MiXCR, and only productive beta chains were kept. All rows with the same CDR3 protein become a single entry with the most common DNA and genes. Here the V and J calls rest on TCRdb's processing, not on the authors' analysis. Recorded for this sample are roughly 340,000 distinct CDR3 sequences; 3% to 4.5% of them occurred a single time. 20% to 25% of the sample lies in the top ten.

What this sample's treatment or condition label stands for: live attenuated yellow fever vaccine strain. At every blood-draw timepoint, two biological replicates of bulk PBMCs were collected. PBMCs were isolated from peripheral blood using a standard Ficoll-Paque protocol. TriZol was used to extract RNA from bulk PBMCs, CD4 and CD8 fractions, and dextramer-positive and dextramer-negative fractions. Sequencing was performed on PBMCs, taken 5 days after the yellow fever booster vaccination. This receptor was taken from a man aged 18-30 years who received the YFV17D yellow fever vaccine. Recombination connected TRBV5-1 to TRBJ1-1; a tentative D match to TRBD1 spans 6 bases. The nucleotides read TGCGCCAGCAGCTTACAGGGCCCTGAAGCTTTCTTT. Its translation reads: CASSLQGPEAFF.